This T cell receptor beta chain comes out of a study of cytomegalovirus exposure and HLA in healthy donors. V shed 7 bases and J shed 0 bases, with 16 bases lying between them. Germline CDR1 PRHDT, CDR2 FYEKMQ (reference sequence). CDR3 size: 16 residues. 13 Jbeta primers and 60 Vbeta primers were used for the PCR. Using immunoSEQ multiplex PCR, the repertoire was profiled, and TCRdb retains in-frame clones only, with some absent. The sample has 160,000 or so clones; around 84% are singletons. The TCR comes from a man aged 18 to 30 in good health and CMV-seronegative. The specimen sequenced was PBMCs. The gene calls are TRBV13 and TRBJ2-1, with D maybe TRBD2 (6 bases). In nucleotides, the CDR3 is TGTGCCAGCACCTCAGGGACTCCGAGCTCCTACAATGAGCAGTTCTTC. Protein: CASTSGTPSSYNEQFF.